The present entry profiles one T cell receptor beta chain with its context. Its antigen is still unknown. This CDR3 has 14 amino acids. V lost 4 bases and J lost 8; bases outside the gene matches: 9. CDR1 and CDR2 (germline): SGHTA, FQGTGA. This sample is drawn from a study of cytomegalovirus exposure and HLA in healthy donors. Clones were read by immunoSEQ multiplex PCR, and TCRdb kept only the in-frame ones, dropping some. The sample lists tens of thousands of clones; roughly nine tenths were seen once. General study results and limits: A subsequent analysis found that TCR clusters from the first cohort also tended to co-occur in the approximately 130 validation repertoires, with roughly 95% of cluster scores above 0. Reports credit the classifier with highly specific, highly sensitive diagnosis of cytomegalovirus status. The study labeled 150 to 200 TCR beta chains cytomegalovirus-associated. Most sequenced TCRs were rare (though some public TCRs occurred in many donors).

This clonotype originated in a woman in her 30s in good health and CMV-seronegative. Material: PBMCs. The chain joins TRBV7-3 to TRBJ1-2; 8 bases align to TRBD1. The CDR3 loop is CASSSGQGVGGYTF. The DNA of the CDR3 is TGTGCCAGCAGCTCAGGACAGGGTGTTGGGGGCTACACCTTC. Drawing the rest from reference TRBV7-3 and TRBJ1-2, the complete variable domain is GAGVSQTPSNKVTEKGKYVELRCDPISGHTALYWYRQSLGQGPEFLIYFQGTGAADDSGLPNDRFFAVRPEGSVSTLKIQRTERGDSAVYLCASSSGQGVGGYTFGSGTRLTVV.